This TCR beta chain was retrieved from a study of blood T cell repertoires in COVID-19. Study-level information: The United States, Italy and Spain provided the acute and convalescent COVID-19 samples.

V was clipped by 4 bases and J by 1 base; unmatched bases: 6. Germline CDR1 is MGHRA and CDR2 is YSYEKL. The length of the CDR3 is 16 residues. In the original analysis: Cell counts per sample came from amplifying reference gene primers. The repertoire was sequenced with immunoSEQ multiplex PCR; TCRdb's copy has only in-frame clones and lacks some. V and J calls and clone size come straight from that table; D and trimming were deduced from the DNA. Of 150,000 to 200,000 clones listed, roughly 87% are singletons. In terms of age and location, participants ranged from roughly 18 to 90 years and lived in about two dozen US areas. Cohort 3 donors were reported recovered after two negative PCRs, clearance, or symptom resolution.

The clonotype comes from a woman aged 50 to 60 who had recovered from COVID-19. This chain connects TRBV4-1 to TRBJ2-2, with 7 bases fitting TRBD1. Sequencing used PBMCs or T cells enriched from blood (not recorded which). The CDR3 sequence: CASSPGTALNTGELFF. CDR3 bases: TGCGCCAGCAGCCCCGGGACAGCTCTGAACACCGGGGAGCTGTTTTTT.